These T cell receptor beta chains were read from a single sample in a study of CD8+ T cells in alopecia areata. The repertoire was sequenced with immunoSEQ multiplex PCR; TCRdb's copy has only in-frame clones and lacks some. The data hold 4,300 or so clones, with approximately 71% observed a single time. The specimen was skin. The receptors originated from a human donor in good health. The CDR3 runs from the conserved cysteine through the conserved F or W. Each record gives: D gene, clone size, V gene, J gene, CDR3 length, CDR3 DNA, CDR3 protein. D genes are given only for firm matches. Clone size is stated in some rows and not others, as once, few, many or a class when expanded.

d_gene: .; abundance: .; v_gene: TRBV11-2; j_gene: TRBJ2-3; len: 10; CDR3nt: TGTGCCAGCAAGGGGGATACGCAGTATTTT; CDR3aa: CASKGDTQYF
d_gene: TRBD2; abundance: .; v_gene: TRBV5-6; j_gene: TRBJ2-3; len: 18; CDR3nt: TGTGCCAGCAGCTCTGGGACTAGCGGGTTTAGGCTCACAGATACGCAGTATTTT; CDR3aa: CASSSGTSGFRLTDTQYF
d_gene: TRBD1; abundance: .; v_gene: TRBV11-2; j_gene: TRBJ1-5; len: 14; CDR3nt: TGTGCCAGCAGCCGAGACAGGGCCAATCAGCCCCAGCATTTT; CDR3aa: CASSRDRANQPQHF
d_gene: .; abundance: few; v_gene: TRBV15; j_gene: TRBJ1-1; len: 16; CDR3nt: TGTGCCACCAGTCATCCAGGGAATGGTTTGGGCACTGAAGCTTTCTTT; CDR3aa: CATSHPGNGLGTEAFF
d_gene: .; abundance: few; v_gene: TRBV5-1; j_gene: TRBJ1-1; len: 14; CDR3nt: TGCGCCAGCAGCCCTCGGGCCCGGAACACTGAAGCTTTCTTT; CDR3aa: CASSPRARNTEAFF
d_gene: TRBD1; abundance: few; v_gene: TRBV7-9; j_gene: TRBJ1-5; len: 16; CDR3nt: TGTGCCAGCAGCCTTTGGACAACAGGGGGCAATCAGCCCCAGCATTTT; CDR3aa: CASSLWTTGGNQPQHF
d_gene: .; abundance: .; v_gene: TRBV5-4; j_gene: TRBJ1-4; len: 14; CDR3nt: TGTGCCAGCAGCTCGGATACCCGCAGGGGAAAACTGTTTTTT; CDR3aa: CASSSDTRRGKLFF
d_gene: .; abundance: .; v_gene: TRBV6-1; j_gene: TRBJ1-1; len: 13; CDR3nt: TGTGCCAGCAGTGAAGACATGAACACTGAAGCTTTCTTT; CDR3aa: CASSEDMNTEAFF
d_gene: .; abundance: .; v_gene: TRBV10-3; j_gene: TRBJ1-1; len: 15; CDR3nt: TGTGCCATCAGTGCTCATAGCGGAATGAACACTGAAGCTTTCTTT; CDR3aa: CAISAHSGMNTEAFF
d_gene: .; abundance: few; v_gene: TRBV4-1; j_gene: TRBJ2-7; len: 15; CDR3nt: TGCGCCAGCAGCTCTCCTGGGGAGATGGCGTACGAGCAGTACTTC; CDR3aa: CASSSPGEMAYEQYF